The next 27 T cell receptor beta chains were all read from a single sample in a study of cytomegalovirus exposure and HLA in healthy donors (TCRdb year 2017). The receptor library was made with the immunoSEQ multiplex PCR assay. The multiplex PCR relied on a mix of 60 forward primers for TCR Vbeta segments and 13 reverse primers for TCR Jbeta segments. TCRdb retrieved this table from immuneACCESS and kept in-frame rearrangements only. Not all clones are present; in checked studies, unresolved V genes account for under half, and no reason is known for the remainder. The sample records 70,000 to 100,000 clones, less than 70% of which are singletons. The ten largest clones represent 2.7% of the sample. Material: PBMCs. These receptors all come from a man between 50 and 59 years old in good health and CMV-seronegative.

The CDR3 is CASSLPQGAGEKLFF. Written as DNA, the CDR3 is TGCGCCAGCAGCCTACCACAGGGGGCCGGTGAAAAACTGTTTTTT. This chain connects TRBV5-1 to TRBJ1-4; 9 bases align to TRBD1. CDR1 SGHRS and CDR2 YFSETQ come from the germline V gene. The ends lost 4 bases at V and 7 bases at J; junction bases unmatched: 8. CDR3 size: 15 residues.

The CDR3 protein is CASSKGPAEEGNTEAFF. As DNA, the CDR3 is TGTGCCAGCAGCAAAGGGCCAGCCGAAGAGGGGAACACTGAAGCTTTCTTT. The chain employs TRBV21-1 and TRBJ1-1. TRBV21-1 is recorded as a pseudogene. CDR3 size: 17 residues.

The V call is TRBV7-9, the J call TRBJ1-1; 8 bases align to TRBD1. CDR1 is SEHNR and CDR2 is FQNEAQ in the germline V gene (reference sequence). This CDR3 has 15 amino acids. Trimming removed 5 bases from V and 2 bases from J; junction bases left unmatched: 7. This CDR3 reads CASSPGQGSNTEAFF. In DNA, the CDR3 is TGTGCCAGCAGCCCCGGACAGGGTTCAAACACTGAAGCTTTCTTT.

This clone was observed a few times. V usage is TRBV28 and J usage is TRBJ1-5; 8 nucleotides align to TRBD1. V shed 6 bases and J 6 bases; nucleotides not matched to a gene: 10. CDR1 is MDHEN, CDR2 SYDVKM, per germline. The CDR3 contains 15 residues. This chain's CDR3 is CASSTTGGGRQPQHF. CDR3 coding DNA: TGTGCCAGCAGCACTACAGGGGGAGGTCGTCAGCCCCAGCATTTT.

V and J are TRBV4-1 and TRBJ2-5; 8 positions agree with TRBD1. V gave up 0 bases and J gave up 5 bases; unmatched junction bases: 8. In germline, CDR1 is MGHRA, CDR2 YSYEKL. CDR3 length equals 16 residues. The CDR3 region is CASSQDSRTGWETQYF. The CDR3 nucleotides are TGCGCCAGCAGCCAAGATTCCAGGACAGGGTGGGAGACCCAGTACTTC.

This clone was observed once. This rearrangement joins TRBV5-6 to TRBJ1-6, with 7 positions matching TRBD1. The CDR3 sequence is 17 residues long. V lost 4 bases, J lost 9 bases, and 16 bases stayed unmatched. Germline CDR1 is SGHDT and CDR2 is YYEEEE. Here the CDR3 reads CASSRDSGASPSSPLHF. The DNA of the CDR3 is TGTGCCAGCAGCCGGGACAGCGGTGCGTCCCCGTCTTCACCCCTCCACTTT.

The V and J genes are TRBV5-6 and TRBJ2-3, with TRBD2 matching 8 bases. Germline CDR1 SGHDT, CDR2 YYEEEE. The CDR3 has 16 amino acids. The trim removed 0 bases at V and 8 bases at J, leaving 11 bases unmatched. This CDR3 is CASSLVGSGDRGTQYF. Here the CDR3 DNA reads TGTGCCAGCAGCTTGGTGGGTAGCGGGGATCGGGGTACGCAGTATTTT.

The chain joins TRBV18 to TRBJ2-5; a weak D match, TRBD1 (6 bases). The CDR3 is made up of 12 amino acids. Per the germline V gene, CDR1 is KGHSH and CDR2 is LQKENI. Trimming stripped 5 bases from V and 5 bases from J, with 9 bases between. CDR3 in amino acids: CASSSGEETQYF. As DNA, the CDR3 is TGTGCCAGCTCATCAGGGGAGGAGACCCAGTACTTC.

This clone was recorded once. The rearrangement links TRBV7-9 to TRBJ2-3; D uncertain. Per germline, CDR1 SEHNR and CDR2 FQNEAQ (reference sequence). V lost 1 base, J lost 4 bases, and 9 bases lay in between. CDR3 length equals 14 residues. The CDR3 loop is CASSLGVSPDTQYF. The CDR3 DNA is TGTGCCAGCAGCTTAGGGGTTAGCCCAGATACGCAGTATTTT.

The chain joins TRBV11-3 to TRBJ1-2; 10 bases match TRBD1. The V and J ends lost 5 bases and 1 base, in that order; junction bases with no gene match: 10. This CDR3 contains 17 residues. Germline V gene data show CDR1 as SGHNT and CDR2 as YENEEA. The CDR3 protein is CASSSGTGVALNYGYTF. Written as DNA, the CDR3 is TGTGCCAGCAGCAGCGGGACAGGGGTTGCCCTTAACTATGGCTACACCTTC.

V and J are TRBV20-1 and TRBJ2-3, with D possibly TRBD1 on 5 matching bases. Germline V gives CDR1 DFQATT, CDR2 SNEGSKA (reference sequence). The CDR3 has 11 amino acids. Trimming shortened V by 5 bases and J by 2 bases, and 5 bases separated the two germline ends. The CDR3 here is CSAGHTDTQYF. The CDR3, as DNA: TGCAGTGCTGGACACACAGATACGCAGTATTTT.

Regarding this clone: The junction and the germline gene differ at one end; a read error may be behind it. The genes are TRBV27 and TRBJ2-3; 11 nucleotides align to TRBD1. The CDR3 covers 13 residues. In germline, CDR1 is MNHEY, CDR2 SMNVEV (reference sequence). CDR3 loop: CASSFRGTGGELF. In nucleotides, the CDR3 is TGTGCCAGCAGTTTTCGGGGGACAGGGGGAGAATTATTT.

In this sample, this clone turned up a few times. The chain recombines TRBV6-1 with TRBJ1-1, with 8 positions matching TRBD1. Germline values: CDR1 MNHNS, CDR2 SASEGT. The V and J ends lost 4 bases and 7 bases, in that order; junction bases with no gene match: 8. CDR3 length: 14 residues. In DNA form, the CDR3 reads TGTGCCAGCAGTGCCCGACAGGGGAGGGGTGAAGCTTTCTTT. As protein: CASSARQGRGEAFF.

The chain employs TRBV7-9 and TRBJ2-1; 7 positions match TRBD1. The CDR3 consists of 15 residues. With V trimmed by 1 base and J by 6 bases, 6 bases remained unmatched. Germline-derived CDR1 and CDR2 are SEHNR and FQNEAQ (reference sequence). CDR3 in DNA: TGTGCCAGCAGCTTAGGAAACAGGGGCGGCAATGAGCAGTTCTTC. It yields the protein CASSLGNRGGNEQFF.

The chain employs TRBV7-9 and TRBJ1-6; D is unclear. Germline V gene sequence: CDR1 SEHNR, CDR2 FQNEAQ (reference sequence). The CDR3 consists of 17 residues. V was clipped by 2 bases and J by 6 bases, with 17 bases between them. The CDR3 sequence: CASSLLFGSGFNSPLHF. CDR3 nucleotides: TGTGCCAGCAGCTTACTGTTTGGGTCGGGGTTTAATTCACCCCTCCACTTT.

V and J are TRBV6-5 and TRBJ1-2; the D gene is possibly TRBD1 (6 bases). The CDR3 consists of 11 residues. Trimming left V 8 bases short and J 8 bases short, with 12 bases between. Germline CDR1 reads MNHEY; CDR2 reads SVGAGI. The CDR3 is CASRGAEGYTF. Here the CDR3 DNA reads TGTGCCAGCCGGGGGGCCGAAGGCTACACCTTC.

The table lists this clone with a few counts. This chain connects TRBV28 to TRBJ2-7; 7 nucleotides line up with TRBD2. Germline loops: CDR1 MDHEN, CDR2 SYDVKM. Trimming cost V 5 bases and J 3 bases; bases outside gene matches: 13. The CDR3 covers 16 residues. CDR3 residues: CASSEGTTSNSYEQYV. In DNA, the CDR3 is TGTGCCAGCAGTGAGGGGACTACCTCAAATAGCTACGAGCAGTACGTC.

The chain combines TRBV7-2 with TRBJ2-3; 9 positions match TRBD1. The germline V gene encodes CDR1 SGHTA and CDR2 FQGNSA. V lost 5 bases, J lost 4 bases, and 4 bases stayed unmatched. The CDR3 runs to 14 residues. In DNA, the CDR3 is TGTGCCAGCAGCACCAGGACAGGGGCAGATACGCAGTATTTT. Amino acids: CASSTRTGADTQYF.

The V gene is TRBV5-4, the J gene TRBJ2-3; 7 positions match TRBD2. The CDR3 extends over 15 amino acids. Trimming at V came to 0 bases and at J to 5 bases, leaving 6 bases not matched to a gene. Germline values: CDR1 SGHNT, CDR2 YYREEE (reference sequence). As DNA, the CDR3 is TGTGCCAGCAGCTTGGCCGGGTCGGGAGGAGATACGCAGTATTTT. Protein sequence: CASSLAGSGGDTQYF.

The genes are TRBV28 and TRBJ1-2; tentatively, D is TRBD1 (5 bases). Trimming removed 3 bases from V and 7 bases from J, with 15 bases in between. The germline V gene has CDR1 MDHEN and CDR2 SYDVKM. There are 14 residues in the CDR3. CDR3 region: CASSLFSRDSGYTF. The CDR3, as DNA: TGTGCCAGCAGTTTGTTTTCCAGGGATTCTGGCTACACCTTC.

Written as DNA, the CDR3 is TGTGCCAGCAGCGAGGGGGGGTGGGACACCGGGGAGCTGTTTTTT. Translated, it gives CASSEGGWDTGELFF. The chain has TRBV9 and TRBJ2-2; D possibly corresponds to TRBD2 (7 bases). CDR3 length equals 15 residues. Germline V gene lookup returns CDR1 SGDLS and CDR2 YYNGEE. V lost 3 bases, J lost 3 bases, and 12 bases lay in between.

This clone was found a few times. The CDR3 DNA reads as TGTGCCAGCAGTGAGGGCGACACCCTCTACGAGCAGTACGTC. Its protein product is CASSEGDTLYEQYV. J is TRBJ2-7 and V is TRBV6-1; D not certain. The CDR3 runs to 14 residues. Germline V lookup: CDR1 MNHNS, CDR2 SASEGT. Trimming removed 3 bases from V and 3 bases from J, with 12 bases in between.

The chain has TRBV2 and TRBJ2-2, with 8 positions matching TRBD1. CDR1 and CDR2 from the germline V gene are SNHLY and FYNNEI. Trimming at V came to 3 bases and at J to 5 bases, leaving 2 bases not matched to a gene. The CDR3 sequence is 14 residues long. CDR3 in amino acids: CASSDWTGTGELFF. The CDR3 bases are TGTGCCAGCAGTGACTGGACAGGGACCGGGGAGCTGTTTTTT. Supplemented by reference TRBV2 and TRBJ2-2, the full variable domain reads EPEVTQTPSHQVTQMGQEVILRCVPISNHLYFYWYRQILGQKVEFLVSFYNNEISEKSEIFDDQFSVERPDGSNFTLKIRSTKLEDSAMYFCASSDWTGTGELFFGEGSRLTVL.

This clone was observed a few times. The V gene is TRBV7-9, the J gene TRBJ2-1; 11 bases line up with TRBD2. V dropped 2 bases and J dropped 7; count of bases not matched to a gene: 13. Germline lookup yields CDR1 SEHNR and CDR2 FQNEAQ (reference sequence). The CDR3 contains 18 residues. CDR3 DNA: TGTGCCAGCAGCTTACCCCCTCGACTAGCGGGGAGTTTAAATGAGCAGTTCTTC. Protein: CASSLPPRLAGSLNEQFF.

A few counts support this clone. The chain uses TRBV6-5 and TRBJ2-1, with a possible D match to TRBD2 (5 bases). The CDR3 sequence is 16 residues long. Germline lookup yields CDR1 MNHEY and CDR2 SVGAGI. The V end lost 2 bases, the J end lost 9 bases, and 20 bases lay between the germline ends. CDR3 DNA: TGTGCCAGCAGTTACAACTCCTACGCGGGCTACGGTGAGCAGTTCTTC. Translation gives CASSYNSYAGYGEQFF.

This chain connects TRBV28 to TRBJ2-2; D perhaps matches TRBD1 (6 bases). The CDR3 sequence is 13 residues long. Germline V gene data show CDR1 as MDHEN and CDR2 as SYDVKM. V gave up 9 bases and J gave up 1 base, with 9 bases separating them. The CDR3: CAREDRNTGELFF. DNA of the CDR3: TGTGCCAGGGAGGACAGGAACACCGGGGAGCTGTTTTTT.

V usage is TRBV7-9 and J usage is TRBJ1-1; perhaps TRBD1 as D (5 bases). Per germline, CDR1 SEHNR and CDR2 FQNEAQ (reference sequence). This CDR3 spans 15 amino acids. Trimming stripped 5 bases from V and 3 bases from J, with 16 bases between. The CDR3 sequence is CASSQGGGVDTEAFF. The DNA for the CDR3 is TGTGCCAGCAGCCAGGGAGGAGGGGTGGACACTGAAGCTTTCTTT.